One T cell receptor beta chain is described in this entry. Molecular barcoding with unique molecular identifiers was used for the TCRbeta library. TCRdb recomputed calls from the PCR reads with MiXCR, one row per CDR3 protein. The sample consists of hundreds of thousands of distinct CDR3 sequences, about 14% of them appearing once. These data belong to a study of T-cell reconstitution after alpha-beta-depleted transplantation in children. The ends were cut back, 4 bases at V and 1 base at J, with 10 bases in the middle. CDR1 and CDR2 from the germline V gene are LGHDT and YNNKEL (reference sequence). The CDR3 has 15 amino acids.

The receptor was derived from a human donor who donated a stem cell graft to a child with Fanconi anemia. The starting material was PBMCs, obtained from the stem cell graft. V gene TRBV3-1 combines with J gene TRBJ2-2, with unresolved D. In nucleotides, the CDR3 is TGTGCCAGCAGCCGTAAAACATTGAACACCGGGGAGCTGTTTTTT. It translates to CASSRKTLNTGELFF. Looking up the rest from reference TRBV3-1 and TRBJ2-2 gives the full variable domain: DTAVSQTPKYLVTQMGNDKSIKCEQNLGHDTMYWYKQDSKKFLKIMFSYNNKELIINETVPNRFSPKSPDKAHLNLHINSLELGDSAVYFCASSRKTLNTGELFFGEGSRLTVL.